The 6 T cell receptor beta chains in this list originate from one sample, sequenced in a study of blood T cell repertoires in COVID-19. This table comes from immunoSEQ multiplex PCR, and its TCRdb copy is limited to in-frame clones, with some not included. The table includes about 140,000 clones, about 87% detected once. Sequencing was done on a sample of peripheral blood. Receptors were obtained from a human donor with COVID-19, enrolled during active disease. The donor label of this sample is uncertain.

This sequence joins TRBV7-2 and TRBJ2-1; D may be TRBD2 (5 bases). CDR3 length: 17 residues. Germline lookup yields CDR1 SGHTA and CDR2 FQGNSA. V was pared by 5 bases and J by 5 bases, with 22 bases between. Here the CDR3 reads CASSPRGRAGTDNEQFF. CDR3 sequence (DNA): TGTGCCAGCAGCCCCCGGGGAAGGGCAGGAACCGACAATGAGCAGTTCTTC. The full variable domain, with the rest looked up from reference TRBV7-2 and TRBJ2-1, is GAGVSQSPSNKVTEKGKDVELRCDPISGHTALYWYRQSLGQGLEFLIYFQGNSAPDKSGLPSDRFSAERTGGSVSTLTIQRTQQEDSAVYLCASSPRGRAGTDNEQFFGPGTRLTVL.

This clone was counted ten times or more. The rearrangement uses TRBV5-6 and TRBJ1-5; D possibly corresponds to TRBD1 (5 bases). Trimming removed 0 bases at V and 4 bases at J, with 11 bases between. The length of the CDR3 is 15 residues. In germline, CDR1 is SGHDT, CDR2 YYEEEE. CDR3 DNA: TGTGCCAGCAGCTTGGCCCAGGGAGGAAATCAGCCCCAGCATTTT. Its translation: CASSLAQGGNQPQHF.

The chain combines TRBV7-2 with TRBJ2-4; TRBD1 matches 9 bases. CDR1 is SGHTA, CDR2 FQGNSA, per germline. The CDR3 loop spans 14 amino acids. The junction had 1 base not matched to a gene; V was cut back by 2 bases and J by 5 bases. CDR3 residues: CASSLRTGENIQYF. DNA of the CDR3: TGTGCCAGCAGCTTACGGACAGGGGAAAACATTCAGTACTTC.

This clone showed up just a few times. The chain combines TRBV29-1 with TRBJ1-1; 9 bases match TRBD1. CDR3 size: 13 residues. J lost 5 bases, V lost 4 bases, and 5 bases had no gene match. Germline values: CDR1 SQVTM, CDR2 ANQGSEA. In DNA, the CDR3 is TGCAGCGTTGGGGGACAGGGACGGACTGAAGCTTTCTTT. It translates to CSVGGQGRTEAFF.

This chain uses TRBV5-1 with TRBJ1-1, with 7 bases matching TRBD1. CDR1 SGHRS and CDR2 YFSETQ come from the germline V gene. This CDR3 region has 15 residues. The J segment lost 1 base and the V segment lost 4 bases, leaving 7 bases of the junction unmatched. The CDR3 reads CASSPADRQNTEAFF. CDR3 DNA: TGCGCCAGCAGCCCAGCGGACAGGCAGAACACTGAAGCTTTCTTT.

The chain joins TRBV18 to TRBJ2-7; TRBD1 agrees at 8 bases. V lost 1 base, J lost 2 bases, and 1 base stayed unmatched. The CDR3 sequence is 14 residues long. Germline loops: CDR1 KGHSH, CDR2 LQKENI. The CDR3 loop reads CASSPRTGTYEQYF. As DNA, the CDR3 is TGTGCCAGCTCACCACGGACAGGGACCTACGAGCAGTACTTC.